This is a list of T cell receptor beta chains from one sample in a study of T cells in Graves' hyperthyroidism and ophthalmopathy. Each CDR3 protein gets one entry after TCRdb re-called the multiplex PCR reads with MiXCR. The sample lists 95,000 to 100,000 distinct CDR3 sequences; approximately 56% were seen once. Sequenced sample: blood. These receptors were collected from a woman between 35 and 50 years old with Graves' hyperthyroidism. Both conserved end residues are part of each CDR3. Each record gives: J gene, D gene, V gene, clone size, CDR3 DNA, CDR3 protein. D genes are given only for firm matches. For some rows the clone size is stated as once, few or many, or as a class when expanded; others skip it.

>TRBJ1-2|-|TRBV29-1|-
TGCAGCACAGGGAACATTGGCTACACCTTC
CSTGNIGYTF
>TRBJ2-7|TRBD1|TRBV25-1|-
TGTGCCAGCAGCCCCCTCGGGACAGGCTCCTACGAGCAGTACTTC
CASSPLGTGSYEQYF
>TRBJ1-2|-|TRBV15|few
TGTGCCACCAGCAGAGGAAGGCGACAGGTTTTTGGCTACACCTTC
CATSRGRRQVFGYTF
>TRBJ2-1|-|TRBV9|-
TGTGCCAGCAGCGTAGGGGGGGCTTACTACAATGAGCAGTTCTTC
CASSVGGAYYNEQFF
>TRBJ2-7|-|TRBV15|many
TGTGCCACCAGCAGAGAGAGCTCCTACGAGCAGTACTTC
CATSRESSYEQYF
>TRBJ1-1|TRBD1|TRBV5-1|-
TGCGCCTGCAGCTTGGAGGACAGGCCCAACACTGAAGCTTTCTTT
CACSLEDRPNTEAFF
>TRBJ1-4|-|TRBV5-4|-
TGTGCCAGCAGCTTAGACTTCGGGTATGAAAAACTGTTTTTT
CASSLDFGYEKLFF
>TRBJ2-2|TRBD2|TRBV20-1|many
TGCAGTGCTAGCGCTAGCGGGAAGACAGGGGAGCTGTTTTTT
CSASASGKTGELFF
>TRBJ1-5|TRBD1|TRBV5-1|-
TGCCGCCAGCAGGGGGGACAGCCCCAGCATTTT
CRQQGGQPQHF
>TRBJ1-1|-|TRBV7-8|many
TGTGCCAGCAGCTTTCAAGGGAACACTGAAGCTTTCTTT
CASSFQGNTEAFF
>TRBJ2-7|-|TRBV15|-
TGTGCCACCAGCAGAGGTAGCGGCTACGAGCAGTACTTC
CATSRGSGYEQYF
>TRBJ2-7|TRBD1|TRBV15|many
TGTGCCACCAGCAGAGGGGACAGGGGGAGCTACGAGCAGTACTTC
CATSRGDRGSYEQYF
>TRBJ2-7|-|TRBV20-1|-
TGCAGCTTAGGGGCGGGACAGTCCTACGAGCAGTACTTC
CSLGAGQSYEQYF
>TRBJ2-7|-|TRBV7-9|many
TGTGCCAGCAGCTTATACGGGACATCGCACTACGAGCAGTACTTC
CASSLYGTSHYEQYF
>TRBJ1-2|TRBD1|TRBV2|few
TGTGCCAGCACCCTCGACAGGGGGGCCCTAGGCTATGGCTACACCTTC
CASTLDRGALGYGYTF
>TRBJ2-5|TRBD2|TRBV7-2|-
TGTGCCAGCAGCTCAGGACTAGCGGGAGGGCCCCGGTACTTC
CASSSGLAGGPRYF
>TRBJ2-7|-|TRBV6-5|-
TGTGCCAGCTGTTACTTGGGGGACCACGAGCAGTACTTC
CASCYLGDHEQYF
>TRBJ2-7|-|TRBV4-2|many
TGTGCCAGCAGTCATAGCGACAGCATCGCCTACGAGCAGTACTTC
CASSHSDSIAYEQYF
>TRBJ2-7|TRBD2|TRBV7-7|-
TGTGCCAGCAGCCACGGTCCGGCGGGAGGGATCCCCTACGAGCAGTACTTC
CASSHGPAGGIPYEQYF
>TRBJ2-7|TRBD2|TRBV4-3|once
TGCGCCAGCAGACTAGCGGGAGGGCCGCTCTACGAGCAGTACTTC
CASRLAGGPLYEQYF
>TRBJ2-5|TRBD2|TRBV7-8|-
TGTACCAGCAGCTTAGAACTAGCGGGGGAGACCCAGTACTTC
CTSSLELAGETQYF
>TRBJ1-2|-|TRBV24-1|few
TGTGCCTCCCGATATGGCTACACCTTC
CASRYGYTF
>TRBJ2-7|-|TRBV29-1|once
TGCAGCGGCCGTTCCTACGAGCAGTACTTC
CSGRSYEQYF
>TRBJ2-5|TRBD1|TRBV7-2|few
TGTGCCAGCAGCCTGACCGGACAGGGTGGGGAGACCCAGTACTTC
CASSLTGQGGETQYF
>TRBJ1-5|TRBD1|TRBV7-9|-
TGTGCCAGCAGAAGACAGGGGGCGAGCAATCAGCCCCAGCATTTT
CASRRQGASNQPQHF
>TRBJ1-3|-|TRBV6-1|once
TGTGCCAGCACTTTAGACTCTGGAAACACCATATATTTT
CASTLDSGNTIYF
>TRBJ2-2|TRBD1|TRBV7-9|-
TGTGCCAGCAGGCCACAGGGGCACAGGGAGCTGTTTTTT
CASRPQGHRELFF
>TRBJ1-5|-|TRBV7-9|many
TGTGCCAGCAGCTTGGGGAGGCGCAATCAGCCCCAGCATTTT
CASSLGRRNQPQHF
>TRBJ1-6|-|TRBV7-9|-
TGTGCCAGCAGCCCCGACGGGCACGGGTATAATTCACCCCTCCACTTT
CASSPDGHGYNSPLHF
>TRBJ2-6|TRBD1|TRBV6-6|many
TGTGCCAGCAGTTACTCGACCGGGACAGGGGCTTCTGGGGCCAACGTCCTGACTTTC
CASSYSTGTGASGANVLTF
>TRBJ1-4|-|TRBV6-1|-
TGTGCCAGCAGGCAGGGATTACGCAATCAGCCCCAGCTGGATGAAAAACTGTTTTTT
CASRQGLRNQPQLDEKLFF
>TRBJ2-7|-|TRBV10-3|many
TGTGCCACAAAGGACCCCGGGGACGAGCAGTACTTC
CATKDPGDEQYF